Listed below are T cell receptor beta chains from one sample, sequenced in a study of PD-1 blockade in mismatch repair-deficient tumors. The method was immunoSEQ multiplex PCR; TCRdb's version includes in-frame clones alone and lacks a portion of them. Of 40,000 to 60,000 clones detected, around 73% appear once; the ten largest clones hold around 3.4%. The material was peripheral blood, obtained 4 weeks after starting pembrolizumab. These receptors originate from an adult with mismatch repair-deficient cancer. Both conserved end residues are part of each CDR3.

v_call cdr3_aa
TRBV13 CASSLSELRATNYNEQFF
TRBV19 CASSGRQGREAFF
TRBV14 CASSHWDSTSYEQYF
TRBV10-2 CASRPAAPNTGELFF
TRBV7-6 CASSPRTGGASGNTIYF
TRBV14 CASSQDENQPQHF
TRBV27 CASSFLGARGRKQPQHF
TRBV6-5 CASSLGGDEQYF
TRBV6-5 CASSVTYEQYF
TRBV6-5 CASSYSALVQETQYF
TRBV29-1 CSVVLAGGGTYNEQFF
TRBV4-1 CASSQAFPSASYEQYF
TRBV5-4 CATTSGIGNEQFF
TRBV5-1 CASSESYEQYF
TRBV2 CASRRVGTEQYF
TRBV5-4 CASSPGGGPYEQYF
TRBV5-1 CASSLRRPGLVGTEQFF
TRBV11-2 CASSLDASRNTEAFF
TRBV5-4 CASSLDLLGYTEQFF
TRBV19 CASSIVGLAGGDEQFF
TRBV19 CASSIDQELIYGYTF
TRBV10-3 CAISESETVPSYEQYF
TRBV5-1 CASSLGVDLAGEQFF
TRBV7-3 CASSAQNRGTQYF
TRBV5-4 CASSSPRVQAETQYF
TRBV28 CASQSDTPGNYGYTF
TRBV11-1 CASSLGQISEETQYF
TRBV4-1 CASSQFGRRLFF
TRBV5-6 CASSDPLAGDGNEQFF
TRBV25-1 CASSDHRTTRNYGYTF
TRBV5-1 CASSSFDRADEKLFF
TRBV5-1 CASSLGQPAGNTIYF
TRBV5-1 CASSSRRSGRRDEQFF
TRBV25-1 CASSESRGTGASYNEQFF
TRBV7-3 CASSPYIGEGTQYF
TRBV7-2 CASSLARGDTEAFF
TRBV12-5 CASGFISGRPEETQYF
TRBV7-3 CASSLFGAGANVLTF
TRBV30 CAWSDKGAGSPLHF
TRBV6-1 CASSSTEAILGYTF
TRBV19 CASSMYGWAEAFF
TRBV5-1 CASSLGTHNEQFF
TRBV7-8 CASSLRSPQGSGNTIYF
TRBV6-1 CASTGLAGDGELFF
TRBV7-2 CASSSRTGLGEQYF
TRBV6-6 CASSSGTGGYNEQFF
TRBV5-1 CASSRDLMGDEQFF
TRBV18 CASSPNLRSYEQYF
TRBV2 CASSVRLAGGPSTDTQYF
TRBV18 CASSPREEREKLFF
TRBV19 CASSGTGGEQPQHF
TRBV15 CATSRDRRERDIQYF
TRBV7-9 CASSPPPSQGFHTGELFF
TRBV11-2 CASSFSGSDGETQYF
TRBV7-9 CASSLGREGRHQETQYF
TRBV19 CASSRSFSYYEQYF
TRBV5-4 CASSPYSGTNTGELFF